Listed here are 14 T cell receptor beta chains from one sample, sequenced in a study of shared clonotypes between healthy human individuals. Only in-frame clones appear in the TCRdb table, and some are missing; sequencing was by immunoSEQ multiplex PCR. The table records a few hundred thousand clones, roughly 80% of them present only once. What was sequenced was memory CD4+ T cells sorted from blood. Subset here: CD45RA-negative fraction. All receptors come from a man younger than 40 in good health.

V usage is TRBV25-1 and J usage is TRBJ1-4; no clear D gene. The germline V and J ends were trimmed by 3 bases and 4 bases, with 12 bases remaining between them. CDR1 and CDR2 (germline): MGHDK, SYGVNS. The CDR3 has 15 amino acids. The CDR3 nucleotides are TGTGCCAGCAGTGATCCTCACCGGCTTAATGAAAAACTGTTTTTT. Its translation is CASSDPHRLNEKLFF.

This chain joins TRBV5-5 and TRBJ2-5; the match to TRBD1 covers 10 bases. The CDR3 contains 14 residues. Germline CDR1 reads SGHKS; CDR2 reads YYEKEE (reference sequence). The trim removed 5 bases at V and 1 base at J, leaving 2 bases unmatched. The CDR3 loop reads CASRGQGTQETQYF. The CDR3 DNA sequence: TGTGCCAGCAGGGGACAGGGGACCCAAGAGACCCAGTACTTC.

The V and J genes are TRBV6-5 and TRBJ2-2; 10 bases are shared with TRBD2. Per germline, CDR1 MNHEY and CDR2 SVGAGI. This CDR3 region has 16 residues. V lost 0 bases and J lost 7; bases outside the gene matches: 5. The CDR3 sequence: CASSYSLAGDSGELFF. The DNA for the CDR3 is TGTGCCAGCAGTTACTCTCTAGCGGGAGACAGCGGGGAGCTGTTTTTT.

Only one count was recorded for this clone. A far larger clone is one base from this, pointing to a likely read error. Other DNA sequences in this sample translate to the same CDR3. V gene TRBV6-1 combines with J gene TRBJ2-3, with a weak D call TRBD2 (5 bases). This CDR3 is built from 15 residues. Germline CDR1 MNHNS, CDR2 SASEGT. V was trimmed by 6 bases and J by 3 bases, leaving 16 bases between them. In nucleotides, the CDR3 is TGTGCCAGCAGCGCCGACCCCTGGGAGACAGATACGCAGTATTTT. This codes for CASSADPWETDTQYF.

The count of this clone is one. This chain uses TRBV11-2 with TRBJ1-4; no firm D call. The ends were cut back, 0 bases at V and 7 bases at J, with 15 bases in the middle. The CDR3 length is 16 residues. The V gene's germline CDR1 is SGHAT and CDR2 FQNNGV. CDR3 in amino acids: CASSLDLGTGFEKLFF. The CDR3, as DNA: TGTGCCAGCAGCTTAGATCTGGGTACGGGTTTTGAAAAACTGTTTTTT. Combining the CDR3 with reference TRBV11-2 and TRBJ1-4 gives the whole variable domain EAGVAQSPRYKIIEKRQSVAFWCNPISGHATLYWYQQILGQGPKLLIQFQNNGVVDDSQLPKDRFSAERLKGVDSTLKIQPAKLEDSAVYLCASSLDLGTGFEKLFFGSGTQLSVL.

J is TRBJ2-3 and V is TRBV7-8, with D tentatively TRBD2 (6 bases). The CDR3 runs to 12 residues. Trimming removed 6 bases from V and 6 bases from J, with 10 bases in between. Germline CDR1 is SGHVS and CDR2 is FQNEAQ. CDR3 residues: CASSPRGDTQYF. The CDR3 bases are TGTGCCAGCAGTCCACGGGGGGATACGCAGTATTTT.

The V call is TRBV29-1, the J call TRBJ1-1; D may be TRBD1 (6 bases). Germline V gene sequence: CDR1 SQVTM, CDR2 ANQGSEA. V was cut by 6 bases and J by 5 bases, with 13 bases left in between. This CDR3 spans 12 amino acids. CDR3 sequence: CSVRGGETEAFF. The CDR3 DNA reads TGCAGCGTGAGGGGGGGAGAAACTGAAGCTTTCTTT. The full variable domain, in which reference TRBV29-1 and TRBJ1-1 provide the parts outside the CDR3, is SAVISQKPSRDICQRGTSLTIQCQVDSQVTMMFWYRQQPGQSLTLIATANQGSEATYESGFVIDKFPISRPNLTFSTLTVSNMSPEDSSIYLCSVRGGETEAFFGQGTRLTVV.

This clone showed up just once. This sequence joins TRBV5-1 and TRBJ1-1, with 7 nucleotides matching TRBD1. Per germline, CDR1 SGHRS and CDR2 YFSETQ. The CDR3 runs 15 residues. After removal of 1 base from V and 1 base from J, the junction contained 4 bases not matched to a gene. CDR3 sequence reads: CASSLNSGGNTEAFF. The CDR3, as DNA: TGCGCCAGCAGCTTGAACTCAGGGGGGAACACTGAAGCTTTCTTT.

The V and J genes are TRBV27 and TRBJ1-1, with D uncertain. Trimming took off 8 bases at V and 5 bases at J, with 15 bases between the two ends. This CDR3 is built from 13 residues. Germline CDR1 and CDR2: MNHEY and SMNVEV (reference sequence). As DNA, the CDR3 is TGTGCCAGCTCTTCCAATATGCGGACTGAAGCTTTCTTT. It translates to CASSSNMRTEAFF.

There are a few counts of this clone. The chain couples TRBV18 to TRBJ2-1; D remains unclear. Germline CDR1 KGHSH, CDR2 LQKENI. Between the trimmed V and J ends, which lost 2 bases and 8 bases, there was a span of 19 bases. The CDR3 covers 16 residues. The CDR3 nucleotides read TGTGCCAGCTCACCAACCTCTTATACCCAGCGCGATGAGCAGTTCTTC. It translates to CASSPTSYTQRDEQFF.

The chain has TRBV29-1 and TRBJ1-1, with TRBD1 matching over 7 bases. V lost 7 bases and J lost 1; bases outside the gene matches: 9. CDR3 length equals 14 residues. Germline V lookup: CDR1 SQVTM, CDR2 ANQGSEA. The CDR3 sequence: CSATVGQQNTEAFF. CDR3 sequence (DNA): TGCAGCGCGACTGTGGGACAGCAGAACACTGAAGCTTTCTTT.

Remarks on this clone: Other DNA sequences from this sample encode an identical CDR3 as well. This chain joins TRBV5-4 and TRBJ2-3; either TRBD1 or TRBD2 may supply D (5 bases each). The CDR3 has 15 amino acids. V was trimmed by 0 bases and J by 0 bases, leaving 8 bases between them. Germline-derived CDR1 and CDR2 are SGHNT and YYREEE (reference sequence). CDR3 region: CASSLGGGSTDTQYF. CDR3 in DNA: TGTGCCAGCAGCTTGGGTGGGGGAAGCACAGATACGCAGTATTTT.

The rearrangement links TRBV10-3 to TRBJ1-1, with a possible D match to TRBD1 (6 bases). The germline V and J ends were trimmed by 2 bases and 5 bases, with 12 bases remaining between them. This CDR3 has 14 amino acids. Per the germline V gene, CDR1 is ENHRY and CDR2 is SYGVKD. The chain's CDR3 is CAISEQGPVTEAFF. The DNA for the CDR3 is TGTGCCATCAGTGAGCAGGGGCCGGTGACTGAAGCTTTCTTT.

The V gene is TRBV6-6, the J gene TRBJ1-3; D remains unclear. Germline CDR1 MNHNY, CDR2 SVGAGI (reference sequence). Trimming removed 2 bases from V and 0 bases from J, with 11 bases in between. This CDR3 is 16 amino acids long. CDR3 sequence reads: CASSYLPMDSGNTIYF. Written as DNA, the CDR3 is TGTGCCAGCAGTTACCTCCCCATGGACTCTGGAAACACCATATATTTT.